The TCR beta chain described here comes from a study of shared clonotypes between healthy human individuals. Germline V gene lookup returns CDR1 MNHNY and CDR2 SVGAGI (reference sequence). Trimming removed 5 bases from V and 0 bases from J; junction bases left unmatched: 6. CDR3 length equals 15 residues. Terminally differentiated effector memory CD45RA+ cells were excluded from the naive CD8 cells, which were CD45RO-negative and positively selected for CCR7. Produced via immunoSEQ multiplex PCR; TCRdb's table is partial and in-frame only. Here the sample spans over 750,000 clones, 96% being singletons.

The chain employs TRBV6-6 and TRBJ2-7, with TRBD1 identical over 8 bases. This clonotype originated in a man aged 30 to 39 in good health. The sequencing input was naive CD8+ T cells sorted from blood. CDR3 sequence reads: CASSIRTGPSYEQYF. CDR3 in DNA: TGTGCCAGCAGTATCAGGACAGGGCCCTCCTACGAGCAGTACTTC.